A single sample is the source of the 25 T cell receptor beta chains below, sequenced in a study of OX40 agonist ivuxolimab in advanced cancers. TCRdb's copy holds only in-frame clones and misses some; the assay was immunoSEQ multiplex PCR. In the table there are about 76,000 clones, around 81% of which are singletons. This specimen consisted of CD4+ or CD8+ T cells sorted from blood, obtained in a trial of the OX40 agonist ivuxolimab. Receptor source: an adult with an advanced solid tumor such as melanoma, head and neck, liver or kidney cancer.

The V gene is TRBV7-2, the J gene TRBJ2-1; no definite D call. Germline loops: CDR1 SGHTA, CDR2 FQGNSA. The CDR3 runs 14 residues. Trimming took off 5 bases at V and 2 bases at J, with 10 bases between the two ends. The CDR3 region is CASSLLATYNEQFF. The CDR3 nucleotides are TGTGCCAGCAGCCTACTGGCTACCTACAATGAGCAGTTCTTC. Full variable domain (rest looked up from reference TRBV7-2 and TRBJ2-1): GAGVSQSPSNKVTEKGKDVELRCDPISGHTALYWYRQSLGQGLEFLIYFQGNSAPDKSGLPSDRFSAERTGGSVSTLTIQRTQQEDSAVYLCASSLLATYNEQFFGPGTRLTVL.

This clone is a singleton in its sample. This chain links TRBV6-6 with TRBJ2-5; D remains ambiguous. Trimming removed 8 bases at V and 0 bases at J, with 10 bases between. Germline lookup yields CDR1 MNHNY and CDR2 SVGAGI (reference sequence). The CDR3 has 13 amino acids. The CDR3 reads CASGRMYQETQYF. The DNA of the CDR3 is TGTGCCAGCGGAAGAATGTACCAAGAGACCCAGTACTTC.

The chain has TRBV5-5 and TRBJ2-1; TRBD1 aligns across 9 bases. After removal of 4 bases from V and 3 bases from J, the junction contained 8 bases not matched to a gene. Germline CDR1 and CDR2: SGHKS and YYEKEE (reference sequence). The CDR3 runs 16 residues. CDR3 sequence: CASSGLPGQGYNEQFF. In nucleotides, the CDR3 is TGTGCCAGCAGCGGACTACCGGGACAGGGCTACAATGAGCAGTTCTTC.

The chain employs TRBV6-5 and TRBJ1-1; 8 nucleotides match TRBD1. This CDR3 comprises 15 residues. The germline CDR1 and CDR2 sequences are MNHEY and SVGAGI. Trimming cost V 2 bases and J 10 bases; bases outside gene matches: 12. CDR3 nucleotide sequence: TGTGCCAGCAGTTACGGATCCGGACAGGGCGGTCGAGCTTTCTTT. It is translated as CASSYGSGQGGRAFF.

The V call is TRBV28, the J call TRBJ2-7, with 9 bases identical to TRBD1. Trimming at V came to 4 bases and at J to 7 bases, leaving 11 bases not matched to a gene. The germline gives CDR1 MDHEN, CDR2 SYDVKM. The CDR3 covers 15 residues. The CDR3: CASSSPGQGSEEQYF. DNA of the CDR3: TGTGCCAGCAGTTCACCGGGACAGGGTTCTGAAGAGCAGTACTTC.

The chain links TRBV6-5 to TRBJ2-1, with TRBD1 matching over 8 bases. With 2 bases clipped from V and 0 bases from J, the junction kept 3 bases outside the gene matches. Germline CDR1 is MNHEY and CDR2 is SVGAGI. The CDR3 contains 16 residues. The DNA for the CDR3 is TGTGCCAGCAGTTACAGGACAGGGAGCTCCTACAATGAGCAGTTCTTC. Amino acid sequence: CASSYRTGSSYNEQFF.

The chain joins TRBV7-2 to TRBJ1-5; D call uncertain. Per the germline V gene, CDR1 is SGHTA and CDR2 is FQGNSA. V gave up 1 base and J gave up 0 bases, with 7 bases separating them. CDR3 size: 15 residues. The CDR3, as DNA: TGTGCCAGCAGCTTAGTCCCAAATAGCAATCAGCCCCAGCATTTT. Its protein product is CASSLVPNSNQPQHF.

As DNA, the CDR3 is TGTGCCAGCAGTCCCCGTCAGGAGTACGAGCAGTACTTC. This codes for CASSPRQEYEQYF. The chain links TRBV27 to TRBJ2-7; D not resolved. This CDR3 region has 13 residues. The germline V gene has CDR1 MNHEY and CDR2 SMNVEV (reference sequence). The ends were cut back, 5 bases at V and 4 bases at J, with 12 bases in the middle.

The chain is built from TRBV7-2 and TRBJ1-5; D may be TRBD1 (5 bases). V dropped 2 bases and J dropped 4 bases, with 9 bases sitting between them. CDR3 length: 14 amino acids. Germline CDR1 is SGHTA and CDR2 is FQGNSA. The CDR3, as DNA: TGTGCCAGCAGCTTAAAGTGGGGGAATCAGCCCCAGCATTTT. Translating gives CASSLKWGNQPQHF.

The rearrangement links TRBV10-3 to TRBJ2-6, with 9 bases lining up with TRBD1. The germline V gene has CDR1 ENHRY and CDR2 SYGVKD. V trimming: 7 bases; J trimming: 1 base; junction bases outside the gene matches: 8. This CDR3 contains 17 residues. The CDR3 loop is CAINSGTGRSGANVLTF. The CDR3 DNA reads as TGTGCCATCAACTCCGGGACAGGGAGATCTGGGGCCAACGTCCTGACTTTC.

The chain joins TRBV18 to TRBJ2-5, with a possible D match to TRBD1 (5 bases). Germline V lookup: CDR1 KGHSH, CDR2 LQKENI. This CDR3 spans 13 amino acids. Trimming took 1 base from V and 2 from J, leaving 5 bases between them. The CDR3 reads CASSPQGQETQYF. DNA of the CDR3: TGTGCCAGCTCACCACAGGGGCAAGAGACCCAGTACTTC.

Written as DNA, the CDR3 is TGTGCCAGCAGTTACTTAAGTAGCACAGATACGCAGTATTTT. Its protein product is CASSYLSSTDTQYF. The genes are TRBV6-6 and TRBJ2-3; D call uncertain. The V end was cut by 1 base, the J end by 0 bases, with 5 bases between. Germline V gene data show CDR1 as MNHNY and CDR2 as SVGAGI (reference sequence). The CDR3 length is 14 residues.

The V gene is TRBV6-5, the J gene TRBJ2-3; 9 bases are shared with TRBD2. With V trimmed by 8 bases and J by 2 bases, 5 bases remained unmatched. The CDR3 has 14 amino acids. The germline V gene encodes CDR1 MNHEY and CDR2 SVGAGI. CDR3 amino acids: CASFAGGLTDTQYF. The CDR3 DNA reads as TGTGCCAGCTTCGCGGGGGGGCTCACAGATACGCAGTATTTT.

CDR3 bases: TGTGCCAGCAGCGTAGAGCTTGACACAGATACGCAGTATTTT. It codes for CASSVELDTDTQYF. The chain employs TRBV9 and TRBJ2-3; no definite D call. V was pared by 0 bases and J by 2 bases, with 7 bases between. The CDR3 totals 14 residues. Germline CDR1 SGDLS, CDR2 YYNGEE.

The V and J genes are TRBV6-1 and TRBJ2-3; 8 nucleotides align to TRBD1. V shed 1 base and J 2 bases; nucleotides not matched to a gene: 17. CDR3 length: 20 amino acids. The germline V gene encodes CDR1 MNHNS and CDR2 SASEGT. The CDR3 DNA reads TGTGCCAGCAGTGAAGATCCTAGTGGGACAGGTGGGGGGTTCACAGATACGCAGTATTTT. Translated: CASSEDPSGTGGGFTDTQYF.

This clone has a single count. The chain is built from TRBV11-3 and TRBJ2-7; tentative D call: TRBD2 (5 bases). The CDR3 is 13 amino acids. Germline assignment: CDR1 SGHNT and CDR2 YENEEA. The V and J ends lost 6 bases and 3 bases respectively, with 12 bases between them. CDR3 nucleotide sequence: TGTGCCAGCAGTTTTGGGAGCGGCTACGAGCAGTACTTC. Protein sequence: CASSFGSGYEQYF.

This clone occurred once. The chain combines TRBV6-1 with TRBJ1-2, with unresolved D. This CDR3 has 15 amino acids. Germline CDR1 reads MNHNS; CDR2 reads SASEGT. V lost 7 bases and J 2 bases, leaving 17 bases between the germline ends. As DNA, the CDR3 is TGTGCCAGCATTGTATGGGGAATCTCCAACTATGGCTACACCTTC. It codes for CASIVWGISNYGYTF.

The genes are TRBV10-3 and TRBJ1-5; TRBD1 might be the D (6 bases). The germline gives CDR1 ENHRY, CDR2 SYGVKD. Trimming took off 6 bases at V and 4 bases at J, with 10 bases between the two ends. CDR3 length: 13 amino acids. The CDR3 DNA follows: TGTGCCATCAGGGGGACACAAAATCAGCCCCAGCATTTT. It translates to CAIRGTQNQPQHF.

The chain has TRBV19 and TRBJ2-5, with 8 nucleotides matching TRBD2. J lost 5 bases, V lost 6 bases, and 5 bases had no gene match. CDR1 is LNHDA and CDR2 is SQIVND in the germline V gene (reference sequence). CDR3 size: 13 residues. The DNA of the CDR3 is TGTGCCAGTAGGTCAAGCGGGGGTGAGACCCAGTACTTC. Translated, it gives CASRSSGGETQYF.

The rearrangement links TRBV6-1 to TRBJ2-3, with D possibly being TRBD2 (5 bases). The germline gives CDR1 MNHNS, CDR2 SASEGT. The CDR3 runs 15 residues. Trimming removed 5 bases at V and 1 base at J, with 13 bases between. In nucleotides, the CDR3 is TGTGCCAGCAGTCAAGACCGGCGGGGCACAGATACGCAGTATTTT. Encoded protein: CASSQDRRGTDTQYF.

The V call is TRBV29-1, the J call TRBJ2-2; the D gene is possibly TRBD2 (6 bases). Deletions cut 7 bases from V and 9 bases from J, with 15 bases between. The CDR3 covers 12 residues. Germline-derived CDR1 and CDR2 are SQVTM and ANQGSEA. The CDR3 protein is CSAGRGHRELFF. The CDR3 DNA follows: TGCAGCGCTGGGCGGGGCCACCGGGAGCTGTTTTTT.

This chain links TRBV10-3 with TRBJ2-1; D call uncertain. The CDR3 contains 12 residues. Trimming took 0 bases from V and 9 from J, leaving 6 bases between them. The germline CDR1 and CDR2 sequences are ENHRY and SYGVKD. CDR3 in DNA: TGTGCCATCAGTGAGTCTAGTTTTGAGCAGTTCTTC. It translates to CAISESSFEQFF.

The rearrangement uses TRBV9 and TRBJ2-7; 9 bases map to TRBD1. The junction had 2 bases not matched to a gene; V was cut back by 0 bases and J by 4 bases. Per the germline V gene, CDR1 is SGDLS and CDR2 is YYNGEE. CDR3 length: 14 amino acids. DNA for the CDR3: TGTGCCAGCAGCGTAGAGGGACAGGGTTACGAGCAGTACTTC. Its translation is CASSVEGQGYEQYF. The full variable domain, with the rest looked up from reference TRBV9 and TRBJ2-7, is DSGVTQTPKHLITATGQRVTLRCSPRSGDLSVYWYQQSLDQGLQFLIQYYNGEERAKGNILERFSAQQFPDLHSELNLSSLELGDSALYFCASSVEGQGYEQYFGPGTRLTVT.

The chain has TRBV7-3 and TRBJ2-1, with TRBD2 matching over 12 bases. With 0 bases clipped from V and 9 bases from J, the junction kept 9 bases outside the gene matches. The CDR3 runs to 17 residues. Germline V CDR1 and CDR2: SGHTA, FQGTGA. In nucleotides, the CDR3 is TGTGCCAGCAGCTTAACCCCGGGACTAGCGGGTACTGGTGAGCAGTTCTTC. Its protein product is CASSLTPGLAGTGEQFF.

The genes are TRBV7-2 and TRBJ1-2, with a possible D match to TRBD1 (6 bases). V was shortened by 0 bases and J by 8 bases, with 13 bases between the two germline ends. CDR3 length: 14 residues. Germline CDR1 and CDR2: SGHTA and FQGNSA. CDR3 loop: CASSLAGAQLGYTF. Written as DNA, the CDR3 is TGTGCCAGCAGCTTAGCGGGGGCCCAACTAGGCTACACCTTC. Together with reference TRBV7-2 and TRBJ1-2, the CDR3 gives the full variable domain: GAGVSQSPSNKVTEKGKDVELRCDPISGHTALYWYRQSLGQGLEFLIYFQGNSAPDKSGLPSDRFSAERTGGSVSTLTIQRTQQEDSAVYLCASSLAGAQLGYTFGSGTRLTVV.